This is a list of T cell receptor beta chains from one sample in a study of long-term antiretroviral therapy in people with HIV. Assay: immunoSEQ multiplex PCR; the TCRdb copy retains only in-frame clones and omits some. The data show some 34,000 clones, 79% seen once. The sequences come from unsorted PBMCs, collected 1.9 years after starting antiretroviral therapy. The receptors come from a man younger than 35 with HIV. Both conserved end residues are part of each CDR3. D genes are given only for firm matches. Some rows mark clone size as missing; the rest say once, few, many or name a class of expanded clone.

J gene | V gene | D gene | clone size | CDR3 protein | CDR3 DNA
TRBJ2-3 | TRBV5-1 | TRBD2 | NA | CASSLVGSGGSTDTQYF | TGCGCCAGCAGCTTGGTGGGTAGCGGGGGTAGCACAGATACGCAGTATTTT
TRBJ2-7 | TRBV27 | NA | NA | CATAGRQPLYEQYF | TGTGCCACCGCCGGCAGGCAGCCCCTCTACGAGCAGTACTTC
TRBJ2-5 | TRBV4-1 | NA | NA | CASSTHRDGEETQYF | TGCGCCAGCAGCACTCACCGGGACGGCGAAGAGACCCAGTACTTC
TRBJ2-1 | TRBV6-5 | NA | NA | CASSYFGPGEQFF | NA
TRBJ1-1 | TRBV2 | NA | NA | CASGARLGTEAFF | TGTGCCAGCGGCGCACGGCTGGGCACTGAAGCTTTCTTT
TRBJ1-2 | TRBV12-5 | NA | NA | CASGPGLYGYTF | TGTGCTAGTGGTCCGGGGCTCTATGGCTACACCTTC
TRBJ1-1 | TRBV11-2 | NA | NA | CASSSSQAFF | TGTGCCAGCAGCTCCTCACAAGCTTTCTTT
TRBJ2-7 | TRBV7-9 | TRBD1 | NA | CASSLPGQPSYEQYF | TGTGCCAGCAGCCTACCGGGACAGCCTTCCTACGAGCAGTACTTC
TRBJ2-2 | TRBV27 | NA | NA | CASRGRRNTGELFF | TGTGCCAGCCGAGGCCGGCGGAACACCGGGGAGCTGTTTTTT
TRBJ1-1 | TRBV5-5 | NA | NA | CASSLREGPNTEAFF | TGTGCCAGCAGCTTGAGGGAGGGCCCCAACACTGAAGCTTTCTTT
TRBJ1-5 | TRBV7-2 | NA | NA | CASSRPGQPQHF | TGTGCCAGCAGCCGCCCTGGTCAGCCCCAGCATTTT
TRBJ1-1 | TRBV6-6 | NA | NA | CASSDYRALNTEAFF | TGTGCCAGCAGTGACTACAGGGCTTTGAACACTGAAGCTTTCTTT
TRBJ2-4 | TRBV5-5 | TRBD1 | NA | CASSLGGTVGQNIQYF | TGTGCCAGCAGCTTGGGGGGGACAGTCGGGCAAAACATTCAGTACTTC
TRBJ2-5 | TRBV28 | TRBD1 | NA | CASTSQHTGEETQYF | TGTGCCAGCACCTCTCAACACACAGGGGAGGAGACCCAGTACTTC
TRBJ2-7 | TRBV6-6 | NA | NA | CASRPRGDSYEQYF | TGTGCCAGCCGCCCGCGCGGGGACTCCTACGAGCAGTACTTC
TRBJ2-7 | TRBV28 | TRBD2 | NA | CASGVSGLAGGPEQYF | TGTGCCAGCGGAGTATCGGGACTAGCGGGGGGGCCCGAGCAGTACTTC
TRBJ1-1 | TRBV6-6 | TRBD1 | few | CASRQGARNTEAFF | TGTGCCAGCAGGCAGGGGGCAAGGAACACTGAAGCTTTCTTT
TRBJ1-5 | TRBV28 | NA | NA | CASWDTWNQPQHF | TGTGCCAGCTGGGACACCTGGAATCAGCCCCAGCATTTT
TRBJ1-2 | TRBV28 | TRBD1 | NA | CASSNTRGTYGYTF | TGTGCCAGCAGTAACACCAGGGGGACCTATGGCTACACCTTC
TRBJ1-1 | TRBV5-4 | NA | NA | CASSKGQYTNTEAFF | TGTGCCAGCAGCAAAGGACAGTACACGAACACTGAAGCTTTCTTT
TRBJ2-3 | TRBV14 | NA | NA | CASSQGSSGSTDTQYF | TGTGCCAGCAGCCAAGGATCCTCAGGGAGCACAGATACGCAGTATTTT
TRBJ1-1 | TRBV4-1 | NA | medium-sized | CASSQGSLGDLGASFF | TGCGCCAGCAGCCAAGGTAGTCTCGGAGACCTAGGTGCATCTTTCTTT
TRBJ2-7 | TRBV18 | NA | once | CASSPTQGTPYEQYF | TGTGCCAGCTCACCCACACAGGGCACCCCCTACGAGCAGTACTTC
TRBJ1-4 | TRBV4-1 | TRBD1 | NA | CASSHPRDRGSQPGEKLFF | TGCGCCAGCAGCCACCCCCGGGACAGGGGCTCCCAACCGGGTGAAAAACTGTTTTTT
TRBJ2-2 | TRBV6-4 | TRBD1 | NA | CASSAGTGDTGELFF | TGTGCCAGCAGTGCTGGGACAGGGGACACCGGGGAGCTGTTTTTT
TRBJ2-1 | TRBV19 | TRBD2 | few | CASSIGRGGDNEQFF | TGTGCCAGTAGTATAGGGAGGGGAGGGGACAATGAGCAGTTCTTC
TRBJ1-5 | TRBV6-5 | NA | NA | CASSSGQSKPQHF | TGTGCCAGCAGTTCCGGACAGTCGAAGCCCCAGCATTTT
TRBJ1-1 | TRBV13 | NA | NA | CASSLESGLRTEAFF | TGTGCCAGCAGCTTAGAGTCGGGTTTGAGGACTGAAGCTTTCTTT
TRBJ2-3 | TRBV5-1 | NA | NA | CASSLAGGFRTDTQYF | TGCGCCAGCAGCTTGGCCGGCGGGTTCCGCACAGATACGCAGTATTTT
TRBJ2-5 | TRBV5-1 | TRBD2 | medium-sized | CASSPYLAGGPGETQYF | TGCGCCAGCAGCCCTTACCTAGCGGGGGGGCCAGGGGAGACCCAGTACTTC
TRBJ1-4 | TRBV5-1 | TRBD1 | NA | CASSLGDREGEKLFF | TGCGCCAGCAGCTTGGGTGACAGGGAGGGTGAAAAACTGTTTTTT
TRBJ2-1 | TRBV29-1 | NA | medium-sized | CSVVLGDGGPLFF | TGCAGCGTTGTCTTGGGTGACGGGGGCCCCTTGTTCTTC
TRBJ1-6 | TRBV5-1 | NA | few | CASSLIQNSPLHF | TGCGCCAGCAGCTTGATCCAAAATTCACCCCTCCACTTT